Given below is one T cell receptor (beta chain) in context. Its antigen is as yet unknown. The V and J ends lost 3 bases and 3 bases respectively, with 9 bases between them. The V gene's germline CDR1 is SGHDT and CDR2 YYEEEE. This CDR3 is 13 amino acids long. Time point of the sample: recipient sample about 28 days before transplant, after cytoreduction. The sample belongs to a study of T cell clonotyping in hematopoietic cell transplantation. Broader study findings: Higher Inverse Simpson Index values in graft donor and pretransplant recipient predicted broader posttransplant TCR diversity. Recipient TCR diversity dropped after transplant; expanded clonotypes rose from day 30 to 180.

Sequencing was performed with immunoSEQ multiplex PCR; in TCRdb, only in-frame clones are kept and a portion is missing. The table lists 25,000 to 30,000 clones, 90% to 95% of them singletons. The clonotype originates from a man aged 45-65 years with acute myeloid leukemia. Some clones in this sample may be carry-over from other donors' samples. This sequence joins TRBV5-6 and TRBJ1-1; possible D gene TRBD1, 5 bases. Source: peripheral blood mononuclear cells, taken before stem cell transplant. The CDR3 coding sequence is TGTGCCAGCAGCTATTACAGGTACACTGAAGCTTTCTTT. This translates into CASSYYRYTEAFF.